A single sample is the source of the 16 T cell receptor beta chains below, sequenced in a study of response to subunit inactivated influenza vaccine. TCRdb used MiXCR to reprocess the RT-PCR reads, holding one entry per CDR3 protein. The data show hundreds of thousands of distinct CDR3 sequences, approximately 7.6% seen once. The sample was PBMCs from blood, taken roughly 24 months after vaccination. These receptors originate from a man aged 45 to 70 who received an inactivated influenza vaccine.

This clonotype was seen at least ten times. CDR3 loop: CASRAGTSGSTDTQYF. DNA of the CDR3: TGTGCCAGCCGCGCCGGGACTAGCGGCAGCACAGATACGCAGTATTTT. This chain connects TRBV12-3 or TRBV12-4 to TRBJ2-3, with 11 nucleotides matching TRBD2. This CDR3 spans 16 amino acids. Unmatched junction bases numbered 7, after V lost 8 bases and J lost 0 bases.

Ten or more counts support this clonotype. The chain couples TRBV5-1 to TRBJ2-1; possible D gene TRBD1, 6 bases. V was pared by 3 bases and J by 1 base, with 11 bases between. CDR1 is SGHRS, CDR2 YFSETQ, per germline. This CDR3 has 15 residues. CDR3 DNA sequence: TGCGCCAGCAGCTCAAGCCAGGGGTCCTACAATGAGCAGTTCTTC. Encoded protein: CASSSSQGSYNEQFF.

This clonotype showed up many times. The chain combines TRBV7-9 with TRBJ2-1, with D possibly TRBD2 on 5 matching bases. The CDR3 sequence is 15 residues long. CDR1 SEHNR and CDR2 FQNEAQ come from the germline V gene (reference sequence). Trimming stripped 2 bases from V and 6 bases from J, with 14 bases between. The DNA of the CDR3 is TGTGCCAGCAGCTTATTGTCGGGGTTTCGCAATGAGCAGTTCTTC. Translating gives CASSLLSGFRNEQFF.

This clonotype was detected many times. The chain uses TRBV29-1 and TRBJ2-4, with a possible D match to TRBD2 (7 bases). Trimming removed 5 bases from V and 5 bases from J, with 19 bases in between. Looked up from germline, CDR1 is SQVTM and CDR2 is ANQGSEA. There are 15 residues in the CDR3. This chain's CDR3 is CSVLGGGPLENIQYF. CDR3 sequence (DNA): TGCAGCGTTTTAGGGGGGGGACCTCTCGAAAACATTCAGTACTTC.

A few counts support this clonotype. V is TRBV11-1 and J is TRBJ2-6; D perhaps matches TRBD1 (6 bases). Looked up from germline, CDR1 is SGHAT and CDR2 is FQDESV (reference sequence). V was shortened by 5 bases and J by 4 bases, with 21 bases between the two germline ends. This CDR3 is 18 amino acids long. For the CDR3, the DNA is TGTGCCAGCAGCCCCTCCGGGACACAGTCTCGCGGGGCCAACGTCCTGACTTTC. This gives the protein CASSPSGTQSRGANVLTF.

This clonotype came up once. The chain is built from TRBV20-1 and TRBJ2-7; TRBD2 matches at 14 bases. Germline assignment: CDR1 DFQATT and CDR2 SNEGSKA (reference sequence). The CDR3 spans 16 residues. V lost 7 bases, J lost 0 bases, and 8 bases stayed unmatched. Here the CDR3 DNA reads TGCAGTGTGAGGGGACTAGCGGGAGACCTCTCCTACGAGCAGTACTTC. This sequence encodes CSVRGLAGDLSYEQYF.

This clonotype was seen a few times. V gene TRBV14 combines with J gene TRBJ1-4; 7 nucleotides line up with TRBD1. Germline CDR1 is SGHDN and CDR2 is FVKESK. CDR3 size: 17 residues. J was trimmed by 3 bases and V by 2 bases; bases with no gene match: 9. CDR3 region: CASSQPLPGQPNEKLFF. DNA of the CDR3: TGTGCCAGCAGCCAACCTTTACCGGGACAGCCTAATGAAAAACTGTTTTTT.

The rearrangement links TRBV4-1 to TRBJ2-1; possibly TRBD1 or TRBD2 for D (5 bases each). Trimming stripped 4 bases from V and 0 bases from J, with 25 bases between. Germline assignment: CDR1 MGHRA and CDR2 YSYEKL. The CDR3 has 20 residues. This CDR3 reads CASSPSFTGRAPSSYNEQFF. The CDR3 bases are TGCGCCAGCAGCCCCTCTTTTACGGGGCGGGCTCCCAGCTCCTACAATGAGCAGTTCTTC.

This clonotype was seen many times. The chain employs TRBV15 and TRBJ1-2, with D possibly TRBD1 on 6 matching bases. CDR3 length: 16 residues. The V end lost 7 bases, the J end lost 8 bases, and 26 bases lay between the germline ends. The V gene's germline CDR1 is LNHNV and CDR2 YYDKDF (reference sequence). The CDR3 bases are TGTGCCACCAACCCGGTAGGACAGTTTACAACTATGGGCTACACCTTC. It yields the protein CATNPVGQFTTMGYTF. Filled out from reference TRBV15 and TRBJ1-2, the complete variable domain reads DAMVIQNPRYQVTQFGKPVTLSCSQTLNHNVMYWYQQKSSQAPKLLFHYYDKDFNNEADTPDNFQSRRPNTSFCFLDIRSPGLGDTAMYLCATNPVGQFTTMGYTFGSGTRLTVV.

In this sample, this clonotype turned up a few times. A read error may account for a junction end that differs from germline. The rearrangement uses TRBV7-7 and TRBJ2-5; D not resolved. CDR1 SSHAT and CDR2 FNYEAQ come from the germline V gene (reference sequence). The CDR3 consists of 13 residues. The CDR3 DNA follows: TGTGCTAGCAGCTTATACGCAGGAGAGACCCAGTACTTC. Translation: CASSLYAGETQYF.

This sequence joins TRBV18 and TRBJ1-6, with D possibly matching TRBD1 (5 bases). Germline CDR1 is KGHSH and CDR2 is LQKENI. This CDR3 spans 15 amino acids. V gave up 2 bases and J gave up 7 bases, with 12 bases separating them. CDR3 nucleotide sequence: TGTGCCAGCTCACCAAGGGGAGGGCTGAATTCACCCCTCCACTTT. This translates into CASSPRGGLNSPLHF.

The genes are TRBV3-1 and TRBJ2-1, with D possibly called TRBD1 or TRBD2 (5 bases each). V lost 4 bases and J lost 6, with 16 bases in between. There are 15 residues in the CDR3. Germline values: CDR1 LGHDT, CDR2 YNNKEL (reference sequence). In DNA form, the CDR3 reads TGTGCCAGCAGCCTGACCTGGGGGAGCCTCAATGAGCAGTTCTTC. Translated: CASSLTWGSLNEQFF.

This clonotype was counted ten times or more. This CDR3 reads CASSLVGSAGTHNEQFF. In DNA, the CDR3 is TGTGCCAGCAGCTTAGTGGGGTCAGCGGGCACCCACAATGAGCAGTTCTTC. V is TRBV7-2 and J is TRBJ2-1; possibly TRBD2 for D (6 bases). Germline V gene lookup returns CDR1 SGHTA and CDR2 FQGNSA. Trimming stripped 1 base from V and 5 bases from J, with 18 bases between. The CDR3 extends over 17 amino acids.

This rearrangement joins TRBV6-6 to TRBJ1-2; D unresolved. Trimming removed 6 bases at V and 3 bases at J, with 5 bases between. The CDR3 runs to 11 residues. Germline V CDR1 and CDR2: MNHNY, SVGAGI (reference sequence). The CDR3 spells CASRVDYGYTF. In DNA form, the CDR3 reads TGTGCCAGCAGGGTAGACTATGGCTACACCTTC.

The CDR3 coding sequence is TGTGCCAGCAGTGAAGATGTGGGAGTAGAGACCCAGTACTTC. This encodes CASSEDVGVETQYF. The chain has TRBV2 and TRBJ2-5, with D maybe TRBD2 (5 bases). Trimming shortened V by 1 base and J by 4 bases, and 10 bases separated the two germline ends. Germline V gene sequence: CDR1 SNHLY, CDR2 FYNNEI. CDR3 length: 14 amino acids.

The chain is built from TRBV11-2 and TRBJ2-1, with a possible D match to TRBD2 (5 bases). The V and J ends lost 0 bases and 10 bases respectively, with 7 bases between them. The germline V gene encodes CDR1 SGHAT and CDR2 FQNNGV. The CDR3 contains 12 residues. The DNA of the CDR3 is TGTGCCAGCAGCTTAGAGAGGGAAGAGCAGTTCTTC. It encodes CASSLEREEQFF.